The sequence of this TCR beta chain was determined in a study of T cells expressing NK-cell markers. CDR3 size: 15 residues. CDR1 and CDR2 from the germline V gene are SGHTA and FQGNSA. TCRdb reprocessed the 5' RACE reads, keeping one entry per CDR3 protein, no DNA. The sample holds 400,000 to 550,000 distinct CDR3 sequences. The source of this sequence is a woman between 18 and 69 years old in good health. The chain carries TRBV7-2 and TRBJ2-1; TCRdb selects TRBD2, and the lack of DNA leaves this call unchecked. The material sequenced was blood T cells: a sorted CD56 or NKG2C T cell subset, CD4+ or CD8+ T cells, or bulk PBMC T cells (not recorded which). The chain's CDR3 is CASSRPTSNRNEQFF.